This T cell receptor (beta chain) was profiled in a study of T-cell memory formation after mild COVID-19 (dated by TCRdb to about 2021). Looking at the study overall: TCR sequence clusters from the two donors were found to be largely donor specific. Two young, previously healthy adult volunteers, one female and one male, were included in the cohort. In a couple of donors, T-cell clones that expanded and contracted after mild COVID-19 were tracked by sequencing TCRalpha and TCRbeta repertoires over time. Here is what the overall study found, with its caveats: The study covered only a couple of mild cases, and larger cohorts including severe cases with pre-infection samples were considered necessary. Contracting CD4+ clones were found mainly in CM and EM memory subsets, while CD8+ clones were enriched in EMRA. Clones contracting from day 15 to 85 had balanced CD4/CD8 phenotypes, while a second wave expanding from day 15 to 37 was biased towards CD4+. SARS-CoV-2 specificity was not confirmed for the second-wave clones peaking on day 37. Some responding clones were detected in pre-infection memory, suggesting pre-existing cross-reactive memory T cells joined the SARS-CoV-2 response.

V and J are trimmed by 2 bases and 7 bases, and the gene matches miss 10 bases of the junction. The CDR3 has 16 amino acids, counting the end cysteine and phenylalanine. The entry retains the CDR3 DNA only, 48 bases that are in frame from base 1. Ficoll-Paque density gradient centrifugation was used to isolate PBMCs. The sequencing machine was an Illumina NovaSeq 6000. Using 5'RACE with constant-segment primers, TCRalpha and TCRbeta cDNA libraries were constructed, with sample barcodes and unique molecular identifiers added in the process. RNA was extracted from every sample with Trizol reagent. Amplification of the libraries took two PCR steps, and the second step added a second sample barcode plus Illumina TruSeq adapters. Sequencing of libraries was performed on an Illumina NovaSeq with 2 x 150 bp paired-end reads. In the authors' own workflow: The reads were demultiplexed and collapsed into UMI-guided consensus sequences using migec v1.2.7. With mixcr v2.1.11, UMI consensuses were aligned to TRA and TRB V and J templates and assembled into clonotypes. A clonotype was counted as expanded or contracted only when both edgeR and NoisET called the clonotype significant, with the noise models trained on biological replicates. For edgeR calls, the cutoffs were a false discovery rate-adjusted p below 0.01 and a log2 fold-change threshold of 1. As an exploratory analysis of dynamics, PCA with hierarchical clustering was applied to max-normalized trajectories of the 1000 most abundant clonotypes. Separately sequenced CD4+ and CD8+ repertoires were used to assign the CD4 or CD8 phenotype of responding clones. TCRdb ran its own pipeline on the public reads, namely fastp trimming at Q25 and MiXCR clone calling, and kept in-frame beta chains. Merged by CDR3 protein, the rows form single entries marked with the most common genes and DNA. For this entry, the V and J calls and clone size follow TCRdb and not the study's own pipeline. Counted in this sample were some 490,000 distinct CDR3 sequences; roughly 20% of them appeared once. The ten largest clones add up to around 12% of the sample.

In this sample, this clonotype turned up a few times. Its antigen is currently not known. Base quality data are lacking; no much larger clone is found one base away. Recombination connected TRBV12-3 or TRBV12-4 to TRBJ2-1; 8 nucleotides in the junction match TRBD2. The receptor comes from an adult woman who had mild COVID-19 (a few samples of this study predate the infection). The sample titles of this study are shuffled in the database, so cell type and time point are left out; the donor was told from shared clones. Input material: PBMCs or a T cell subset sorted from them (not recorded which). The nucleotide sequence is given as TGTGCCAGCAGTTTACCGGGACTAGATCATGGGAATGAGCAGTTCTTC. This yields the protein CASSLPGLDHGNEQFF.